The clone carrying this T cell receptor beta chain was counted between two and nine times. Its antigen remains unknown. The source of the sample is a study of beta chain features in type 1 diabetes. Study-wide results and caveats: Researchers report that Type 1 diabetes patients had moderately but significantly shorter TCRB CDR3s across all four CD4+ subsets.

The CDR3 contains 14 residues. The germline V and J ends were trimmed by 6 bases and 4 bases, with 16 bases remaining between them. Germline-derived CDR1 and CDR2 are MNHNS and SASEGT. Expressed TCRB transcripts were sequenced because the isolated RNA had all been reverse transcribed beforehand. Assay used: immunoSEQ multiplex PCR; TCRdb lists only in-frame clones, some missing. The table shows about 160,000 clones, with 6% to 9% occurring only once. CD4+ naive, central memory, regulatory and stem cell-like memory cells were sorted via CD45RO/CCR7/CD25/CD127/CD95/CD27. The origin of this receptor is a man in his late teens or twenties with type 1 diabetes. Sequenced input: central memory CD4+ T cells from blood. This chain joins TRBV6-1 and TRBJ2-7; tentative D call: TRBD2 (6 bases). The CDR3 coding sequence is TGTGCCAGCAGATCACCCGGAGGGGCGTACGAGCAGTACTTC. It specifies CASRSPGGAYEQYF.